This T cell receptor (beta chain) was found in a study of OX40 agonist ivuxolimab in advanced cancers. The protocol was immunoSEQ multiplex PCR, while the TCRdb copy is restricted to in-frame clones and leaves out a portion. The table records over 85,000 clones, 70% to 90% of them present only once. This clone has only a few counts. Antigen: not known. V lost 6 bases to trimming and J lost 0 bases, with 15 bases between them. This CDR3 region has 16 residues. CDR1 MNHNY and CDR2 SVGAGI come from the germline V gene (reference sequence). Study observations and caveats: Within 6 weeks, CD4+ and CD8+ blood T cells expanded clonally at 0.1 to 3.0 mg/kg.

The sequencing used CD4+ or CD8+ T cells sorted from blood, collected in a trial of the OX40 agonist ivuxolimab. This clonotype was obtained from an adult with an advanced solid tumor such as melanoma, head and neck, liver or kidney cancer. This chain links TRBV6-6 with TRBJ1-3; D gene ambiguous. The CDR3 DNA follows: TGTGCCAGCAGCCCCCCTTCGGCGAGCTCTGGAAACACCATATATTTT. This gives the protein CASSPPSASSGNTIYF.